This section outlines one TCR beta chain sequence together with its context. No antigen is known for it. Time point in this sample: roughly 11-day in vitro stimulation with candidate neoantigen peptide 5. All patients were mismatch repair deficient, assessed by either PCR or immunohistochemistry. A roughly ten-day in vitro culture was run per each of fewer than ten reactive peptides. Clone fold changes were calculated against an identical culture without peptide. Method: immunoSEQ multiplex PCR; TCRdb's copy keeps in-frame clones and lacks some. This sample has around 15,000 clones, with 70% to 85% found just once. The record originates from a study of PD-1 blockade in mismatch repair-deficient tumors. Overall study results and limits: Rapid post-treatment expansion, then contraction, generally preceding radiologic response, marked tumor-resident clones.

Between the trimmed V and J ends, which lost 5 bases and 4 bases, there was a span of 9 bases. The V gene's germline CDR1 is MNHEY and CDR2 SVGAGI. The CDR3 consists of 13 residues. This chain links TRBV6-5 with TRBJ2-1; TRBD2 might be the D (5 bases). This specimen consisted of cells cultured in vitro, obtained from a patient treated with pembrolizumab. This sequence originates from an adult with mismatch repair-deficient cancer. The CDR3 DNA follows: TGTGCCAGCAGTCTCCGGGATTACAATGAGCAGTTCTTC. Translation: CASSLRDYNEQFF.